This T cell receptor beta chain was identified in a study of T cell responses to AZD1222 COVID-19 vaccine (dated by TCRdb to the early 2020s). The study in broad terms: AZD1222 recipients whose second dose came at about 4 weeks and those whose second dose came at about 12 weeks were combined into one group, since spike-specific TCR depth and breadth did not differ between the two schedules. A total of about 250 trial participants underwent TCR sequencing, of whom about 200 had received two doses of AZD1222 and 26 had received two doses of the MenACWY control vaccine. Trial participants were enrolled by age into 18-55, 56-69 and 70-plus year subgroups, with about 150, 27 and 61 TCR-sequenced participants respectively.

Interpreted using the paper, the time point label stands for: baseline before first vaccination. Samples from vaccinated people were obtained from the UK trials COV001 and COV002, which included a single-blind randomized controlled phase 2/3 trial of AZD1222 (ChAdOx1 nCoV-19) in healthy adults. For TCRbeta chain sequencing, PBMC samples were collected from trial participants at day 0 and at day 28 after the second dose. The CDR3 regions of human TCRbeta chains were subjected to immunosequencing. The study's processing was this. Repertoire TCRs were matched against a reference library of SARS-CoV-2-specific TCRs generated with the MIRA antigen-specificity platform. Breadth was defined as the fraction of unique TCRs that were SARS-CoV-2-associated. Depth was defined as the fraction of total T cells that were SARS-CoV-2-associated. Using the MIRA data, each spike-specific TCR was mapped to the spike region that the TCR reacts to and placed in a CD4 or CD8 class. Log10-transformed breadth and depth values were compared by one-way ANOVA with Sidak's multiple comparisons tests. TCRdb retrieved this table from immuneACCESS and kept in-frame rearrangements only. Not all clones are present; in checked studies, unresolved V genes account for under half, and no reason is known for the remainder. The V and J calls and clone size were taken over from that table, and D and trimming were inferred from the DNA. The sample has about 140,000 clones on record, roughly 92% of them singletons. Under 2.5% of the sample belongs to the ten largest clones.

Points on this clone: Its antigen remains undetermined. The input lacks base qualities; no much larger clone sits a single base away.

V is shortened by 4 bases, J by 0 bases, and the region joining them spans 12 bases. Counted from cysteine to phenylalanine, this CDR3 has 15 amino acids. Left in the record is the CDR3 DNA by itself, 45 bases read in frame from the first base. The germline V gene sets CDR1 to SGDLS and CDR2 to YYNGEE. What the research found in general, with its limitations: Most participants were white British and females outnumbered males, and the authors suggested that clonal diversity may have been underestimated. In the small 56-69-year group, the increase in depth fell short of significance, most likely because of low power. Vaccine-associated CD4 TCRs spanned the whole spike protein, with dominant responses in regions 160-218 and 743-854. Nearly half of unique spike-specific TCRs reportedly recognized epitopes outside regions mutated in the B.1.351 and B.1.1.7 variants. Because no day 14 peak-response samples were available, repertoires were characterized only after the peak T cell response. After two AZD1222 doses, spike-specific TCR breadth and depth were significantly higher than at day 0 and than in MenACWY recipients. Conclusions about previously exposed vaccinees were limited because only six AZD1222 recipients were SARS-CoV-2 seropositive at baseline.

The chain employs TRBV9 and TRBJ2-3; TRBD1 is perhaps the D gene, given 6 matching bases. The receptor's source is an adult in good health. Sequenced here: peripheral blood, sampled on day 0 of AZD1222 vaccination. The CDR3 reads CASSTRTASTDTQYF. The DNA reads TGTGCCAGCAGCACCAGGACAGCTAGCACAGATACGCAGTATTTT.